What follows are 17 T cell receptor beta chains derived from one specimen sequenced in a study of radiation and T cells in renal cell carcinoma. Time point specified: blood 4 weeks post-SBRT, at nephrectomy. Documented treatment: 15 Gy SBRT to primary tumor, nephrectomy 4 weeks later. Libraries were prepared by immunoSEQ multiplex PCR; TCRdb keeps only in-frame clonotypes and omits some of them. The sample yields about 86,000 clones, 85% seen once. The source material was blood, sampled from a patient whose treatment included radiotherapy and nephrectomy. The receptors come from a man aged 50 or older with renal cell carcinoma.

CDR3 DNA sequence: TGTGCCAGCTCACCCCTGGCAGGGAGGCACACTGAAGCTTTCTTT. The encoded protein is CASSPLAGRHTEAFF. The gene calls are TRBV18 and TRBJ1-1, with D maybe TRBD1 (5 bases). The CDR3 sequence is 15 residues long. The germline gives CDR1 KGHSH, CDR2 LQKENI. V was pared by 3 bases and J by 3 bases, with 14 bases between.

This chain links TRBV6-5 with TRBJ1-5; D uncertain. This CDR3 is built from 13 residues. Trimming removed 5 bases at V and 5 bases at J, with 10 bases between. Germline-derived CDR1 and CDR2 are MNHEY and SVGAGI. Here the CDR3 reads CASSGQADQPQHF. Here the CDR3 DNA reads TGTGCCAGCAGTGGTCAAGCCGATCAGCCCCAGCATTTT.

The chain has TRBV28 and TRBJ1-1, with 9 bases matching TRBD1. Losses at the gene ends were 4 bases for V and 0 bases for J; bases not matched to a gene: 3. CDR1 and CDR2 (germline): MDHEN, SYDVKM. This CDR3 is built from 15 residues. The CDR3 region has the DNA TGTGCCAGCAGTTGGGGGACAGGGCTGAACACTGAAGCTTTCTTT. Amino acids: CASSWGTGLNTEAFF.

The chain links TRBV20-1 to TRBJ1-1; no definite D call. The germline V gene has CDR1 DFQATT and CDR2 SNEGSKA (reference sequence). V was cut by 4 bases and J by 2 bases, with 5 bases left in between. The CDR3 is made up of 11 amino acids. Here the CDR3 reads CSATGNTEAFF. CDR3 in DNA: TGCAGTGCTACAGGTAACACTGAAGCTTTCTTT.

This chain joins TRBV6-4 and TRBJ2-1; tentative D call: TRBD2 (6 bases). Trimming removed 2 bases at V and 6 bases at J, with 20 bases between. In germline, CDR1 is MRHNA, CDR2 SNTAGT. The CDR3 is 17 amino acids. The CDR3, as DNA: TGTGCCAGCAGTGACCGTATAGGGACTCCCACCCCCAATGAGCAGTTCTTC. It encodes CASSDRIGTPTPNEQFF.

This chain connects TRBV6-5 to TRBJ2-7; D is undetermined. The germline V and J ends were trimmed by 2 bases and 0 bases, with 11 bases remaining between them. The CDR3 covers 15 residues. Germline V gene sequence: CDR1 MNHEY, CDR2 SVGAGI. This chain's CDR3 is CASSYDRGSSYEQYF. The CDR3 DNA follows: TGTGCCAGCAGTTACGATCGCGGTAGCTCCTACGAGCAGTACTTC.

The chain links TRBV2 to TRBJ2-7; D possibly corresponds to TRBD1 (5 bases). CDR1 is SNHLY, CDR2 FYNNEI, per germline. V dropped 3 bases and J dropped 0 bases, with 9 bases sitting between them. The CDR3 is made up of 14 amino acids. CDR3 loop: CASSDQGRSYEQYF. The CDR3 region has the DNA TGTGCCAGCAGTGACCAGGGTCGCTCCTACGAGCAGTACTTC.

The V gene is TRBV4-3, the J gene TRBJ2-7, with a tentative D call TRBD2 (5 bases). Germline V lookup: CDR1 LGHNA, CDR2 YSLEER. The V gene lost 1 base and the J gene lost 4 bases, with 11 bases spanning the gap. The CDR3 runs 14 residues. This CDR3 is CASSQVDRGYEQYF. Here the CDR3 DNA reads TGCGCCAGCAGCCAAGTAGACCGGGGATACGAGCAGTACTTC.

The CDR3 sequence is CSVKGGTSYEQYF. CDR3 DNA: TGCAGCGTTAAGGGGGGTACCTCCTACGAGCAGTACTTC. V is TRBV29-1 and J is TRBJ2-7, with D perhaps being TRBD1 or TRBD2 (6 bases each). CDR3 length equals 13 residues. The germline V and J ends were trimmed by 5 bases and 0 bases, with 11 bases remaining between them. Germline V gives CDR1 SQVTM, CDR2 ANQGSEA.

This chain uses TRBV4-3 with TRBJ1-2, with unresolved D. CDR3 size: 15 residues. Germline V gene lookup returns CDR1 LGHNA and CDR2 YSLEER. The V gene lost 0 bases and the J gene lost 1 base, with 9 bases spanning the gap. Written as DNA, the CDR3 is TGCGCCAGCAGCCAAGATCCCGCAGTTAACTATGGCTACACCTTC. It specifies CASSQDPAVNYGYTF.

V gene TRBV7-5 combines with J gene TRBJ1-2. TRBV7-5 is reported as a pseudogene. The CDR3 contains 14 residues. The CDR3 DNA is TGTGCCACCCCCCGGCGCGGGAGTAACTATGGCTACACCTTC. Its translation: CATPRRGSNYGYTF.

V is TRBV5-1 and J is TRBJ2-5, with a weak D call TRBD1 (5 bases). Germline V gives CDR1 SGHRS, CDR2 YFSETQ. The V end lost 5 bases, the J end lost 1 base, and 15 bases lay between the germline ends. There are 15 residues in the CDR3. For the CDR3, the DNA is TGCGCCAGCAGTGAGATGGGTCAGGGCCAAGAGACCCAGTACTTC. This gives the protein CASSEMGQGQETQYF. Together with reference TRBV5-1 and TRBJ2-5, the CDR3 gives the full variable domain: KAGVTQTPRYLIKTRGQQVTLSCSPISGHRSVSWYQQTPGQGLQFLFEYFSETQRNKGNFPGRFSGRQFSNSRSEMNVSTLELGDSALYLCASSEMGQGQETQYFGPGTRLLVL.

J is TRBJ1-2 and V is TRBV7-8; D is perhaps TRBD1 (6 bases). Germline CDR1 is SGHVS and CDR2 is FQNEAQ. Deletions cut 5 bases from V and 8 bases from J, with 15 bases between. The CDR3 extends over 13 amino acids. The CDR3 DNA sequence: TGTGCCAGCAGCGTGACCAGGGGTTACGGCTACACCTTC. Translated, it gives CASSVTRGYGYTF.

This sequence joins TRBV9 and TRBJ1-2, with TRBD1 identical over 7 bases. Germline assignment: CDR1 SGDLS and CDR2 YYNGEE. J lost 8 bases, V lost 4 bases, and 5 bases had no gene match. CDR3 length: 12 residues. This CDR3 is CASSRQGRGYTF. CDR3 nucleotide sequence: TGTGCCAGCAGCAGACAGGGCCGGGGCTACACCTTC. Together with reference TRBV9 and TRBJ1-2, the CDR3 gives the full variable domain: DSGVTQTPKHLITATGQRVTLRCSPRSGDLSVYWYQQSLDQGLQFLIQYYNGEERAKGNILERFSAQQFPDLHSELNLSSLELGDSALYFCASSRQGRGYTFGSGTRLTVV.

V gene TRBV28 combines with J gene TRBJ2-7; no reliable D call. From germline, CDR1 is MDHEN and CDR2 SYDVKM. V lost 7 bases to trimming and J lost 3 bases, with 16 bases between them. The CDR3 has 14 amino acids. For the CDR3, the DNA is TGTGCCAGCACCCTAGGGCCAGGTTACTACGAGCAGTACTTC. Its translation is CASTLGPGYYEQYF.

The V and J genes are TRBV5-6 and TRBJ1-1; the D is unclear. V lost 0 bases to trimming and J lost 5 bases, with 11 bases between them. Per germline, CDR1 SGHDT and CDR2 YYEEEE. The CDR3 length is 14 residues. The CDR3: CASSLAGRRTEAFF. CDR3 sequence (DNA): TGTGCCAGCAGCTTGGCGGGGAGGCGGACTGAAGCTTTCTTT.

This chain links TRBV9 with TRBJ1-3; 8 bases are shared with TRBD1. V dropped 4 bases and J dropped 4; count of bases not matched to a gene: 4. This CDR3 comprises 14 residues. Germline lookup yields CDR1 SGDLS and CDR2 YYNGEE. CDR3 bases: TGTGCCAGCAGCACCACAGGGGGAGGAAACACCATATATTTT. Translated: CASSTTGGGNTIYF.